This T cell receptor (beta chain) is from a study of molecular identifiers for immune sequencing clone quantification. In this sample, this clonotype turned up many times. TCRdb re-called the PCR reads with MiXCR, one entry per CDR3 protein. The sample consists of 550,000 to 750,000 distinct CDR3 sequences, 20% of them appearing once. When naive CD8 T cells were sorted, they were gated as CD8+CD4-CCR7+CD45RA+. The sequence was obtained from a human donor in good health. Some libraries in this study had Jurkat cell RNA spiked in. The sample comprised naive CD8+ T cells from blood, with Jurkat cell RNA spiked in. As for subset: FACS-sorted CD8+CD4-CCR7+CD45RA+ naive T cells.

The CDR3 DNA sequence: TGTGCCAGCAGCCAACTAGCCGGGACAGAGCGCACAGATACGCAGTATTTT. Protein: CASSQLAGTERTDTQYF. The chain combines TRBV3-1 with TRBJ2-3, with 7 bases matching TRBD1. From germline, CDR1 is LGHDT and CDR2 YNNKEL (reference sequence). With 2 bases clipped from V and 1 base from J, the junction kept 9 bases outside the gene matches. The CDR3 spans 17 residues.